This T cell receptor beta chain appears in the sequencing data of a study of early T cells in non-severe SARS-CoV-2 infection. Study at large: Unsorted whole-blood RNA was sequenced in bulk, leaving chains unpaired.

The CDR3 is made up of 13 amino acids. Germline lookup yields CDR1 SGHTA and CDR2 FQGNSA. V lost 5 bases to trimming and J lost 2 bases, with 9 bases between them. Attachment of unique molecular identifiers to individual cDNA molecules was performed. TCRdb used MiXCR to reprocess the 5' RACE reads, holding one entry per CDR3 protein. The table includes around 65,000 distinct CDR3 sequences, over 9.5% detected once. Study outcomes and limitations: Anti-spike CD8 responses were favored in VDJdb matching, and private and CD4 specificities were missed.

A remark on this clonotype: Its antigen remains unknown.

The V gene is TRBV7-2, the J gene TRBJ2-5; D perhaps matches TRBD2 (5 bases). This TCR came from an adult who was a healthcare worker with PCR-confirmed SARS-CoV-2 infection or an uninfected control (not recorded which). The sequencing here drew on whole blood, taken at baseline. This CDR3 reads CASSPPGQETQYF. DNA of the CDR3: TGTGCCAGCAGCCCCCCGGGGCAAGAGACCCAGTACTTC.